A single sample is the source of the 13 T cell receptor beta chains below, sequenced in a study of T cell clonotyping in hematopoietic cell transplantation. Sequencing used immunoSEQ multiplex PCR; TCRdb keeps in-frame clones, though not all of them. The sample shows tens of thousands of clones, over 75% of them seen only once. Regarding time point: recipient sample about 28 days before transplant, after cytoreduction. This specimen was peripheral blood mononuclear cells, taken before stem cell transplant. The receptors stem from a man in his sixties with biphenotypic leukemia. Some clones in this sample may be carry-over from other donors' samples.

The chain employs TRBV4-2 and TRBJ1-1; D not certain. The germline V gene encodes CDR1 LGHNA and CDR2 YNFKEQ. The ends were cut back, 0 bases at V and 0 bases at J, with 11 bases in the middle. The CDR3 consists of 16 residues. The CDR3 loop reads CASSQDLGSLNTEAFF. The CDR3 nucleotides read TGTGCCAGCAGCCAAGATCTTGGCAGCTTGAACACTGAAGCTTTCTTT.

This clone has just one count. The chain carries TRBV7-2 and TRBJ2-1; D is unresolved. The CDR3 has 11 residues. Germline loops: CDR1 SGHTA, CDR2 FQGNSA. V was pared by 1 base and J by 6 bases, with 1 base between. Here the CDR3 reads CASSLVNEQFF. CDR3 nucleotides: TGTGCCAGCAGCTTAGTCAATGAGCAGTTCTTC.

CDR3 loop: CASNTAYNEQFF. CDR3 DNA sequence: TGTGCCAGCAACACAGCATACAATGAGCAGTTCTTC. J is TRBJ2-1 and V is TRBV2; D gene ambiguous. V was clipped by 7 bases and J by 4 bases, with 8 bases between them. Looked up from germline, CDR1 is SNHLY and CDR2 is FYNNEI. The CDR3 covers 12 residues.

The chain is built from TRBV12-5 and TRBJ2-3; D is uncertain. CDR3 length equals 15 residues. V was clipped by 0 bases and J by 3 bases, with 10 bases between them. The germline gives CDR1 LGHNT, CDR2 FRNRAP. CDR3 loop: CASGLVPAQTDTQYF. CDR3 coding DNA: TGTGCTAGTGGTTTGGTACCCGCACAAACAGATACGCAGTATTTT.

The CDR3 DNA is TGTGCCTGGCAGCCGGGACAGGGAGTGGAGACCCAGTACTTC. It specifies CAWQPGQGVETQYF. This rearrangement joins TRBV30 to TRBJ2-5; 9 nucleotides match TRBD1. With 5 bases clipped from V and 5 bases from J, the junction kept 9 bases outside the gene matches. CDR1 is GTSNPN and CDR2 is SVGIG in the germline V gene (reference sequence). This CDR3 is 14 amino acids long.

The genes are TRBV6-6 and TRBJ2-5, with D unclear. CDR3 length: 14 residues. Germline-derived CDR1 and CDR2 are MNHNY and SVGAGI (reference sequence). Trimming stripped 3 bases from V and 0 bases from J, with 8 bases between. CDR3 nucleotides: TGTGCCAGCAGTTATGATCTCTACCAAGAGACCCAGTACTTC. It codes for CASSYDLYQETQYF.

The chain couples TRBV30 to TRBJ2-7; no clear D. V was clipped by 8 bases and J by 1 base, with 12 bases between them. Germline CDR1 reads GTSNPN; CDR2 reads SVGIG (reference sequence). The CDR3 loop spans 12 amino acids. The chain's CDR3 is CAAAPGSYEQYF. In DNA, the CDR3 is TGTGCCGCAGCTCCAGGTTCCTACGAGCAGTACTTC.

The chain combines TRBV7-2 with TRBJ2-5; D is possibly TRBD2 (5 bases). V lost 4 bases and J lost 4, with 16 bases in between. The germline V gene has CDR1 SGHTA and CDR2 FQGNSA. This CDR3 is built from 15 residues. CDR3 amino acids: CASSSSLSEGETQYF. CDR3 sequence (DNA): TGTGCCAGCAGCTCAAGTCTAAGCGAGGGAGAGACCCAGTACTTC.

V gene TRBV19 combines with J gene TRBJ1-2; weak D call: TRBD1 (5 bases). V lost 3 bases, J lost 7 bases, and 9 bases lay in between. This CDR3 comprises 12 residues. Germline V gives CDR1 LNHDA, CDR2 SQIVND (reference sequence). As DNA, the CDR3 is TGTGCCAGTAGTATGCGAGGGGTTGGCTACACCTTC. Amino acid sequence: CASSMRGVGYTF. Full variable domain (missing parts from reference TRBV19 and TRBJ1-2): DGGITQSPKYLFRKEGQNVTLSCEQNLNHDAMYWYRQDPGQGLRLIYYSQIVNDFQKGDIAEGYSVSREKKESFPLTVTSAQKNPTAFYLCASSMRGVGYTFGSGTRLTVV.

In its sample, this clone ranks as medium-sized. Relative to the germline gene, one junction end is altered; a read error may explain this. The J gene is TRBJ2-2, the V gene TRBV7-7; 7 positions match TRBD1. Germline V gene lookup returns CDR1 SSHAT and CDR2 FNYEAQ (reference sequence). CDR3 length equals 15 residues. The CDR3 protein is CASSSEGAGTGELFF. The CDR3 DNA follows: TGTGCTAGCAGCTCCGAGGGGGCAGGGACCGGGGAGCTGTTTTTT.

The chain combines TRBV5-6 with TRBJ2-1; tentatively, D is TRBD2 (5 bases). Per the germline V gene, CDR1 is SGHDT and CDR2 is YYEEEE. V lost 1 base to trimming and J lost 3 bases, with 5 bases between them. The CDR3 runs 13 residues. CDR3 sequence: CASSLTSYNEQFF. DNA of the CDR3: TGTGCCAGCAGCTTGACTAGCTACAATGAGCAGTTCTTC.

Only one count was recorded for this clone. V usage is TRBV6-1 and J usage is TRBJ2-7; D is perhaps TRBD1 or TRBD2 (6 bases each). Per the germline V gene, CDR1 is MNHNS and CDR2 is SASEGT. CDR3 length: 11 residues. The CDR3 bases are TGTGCGAGCGAGGGGGGCTACGAGCAGTACTTC. Residues: CASEGGYEQYF.

This chain joins TRBV19 and TRBJ1-5; D may be TRBD1 (5 bases). Germline V gene lookup returns CDR1 LNHDA and CDR2 SQIVND (reference sequence). The CDR3 contains 20 residues. V lost 5 bases and J lost 1, with 27 bases in between. CDR3 nucleotides: TGTGCCAGTAGTTTACGAGGGGTCGGCAGGGAGAGGGGAAGCAATCAGCCCCAGCATTTT. Translation gives CASSLRGVGRERGSNQPQHF.